The T cell receptor delta chain under discussion was sequenced for a study of gamma-delta chains in newborns, infants, children. Across the whole study: Polyclonal expansion of innate γδ T cells after birth follows microbial exposure.

CDR1 and CDR2 (germline): GEAIGNYY, EKD. The V segment lost 5 bases and the J segment 0 bases; nucleotides outside the gene matches: 6. The CDR3 sequence is 19 residues long. TCRdb re-called the reads via CATT. Among roughly 7,400 delta-chain clones listed, approximately 10% were seen once. Regarding this clone: A single base separates this from a much larger clone, so it may be a read error.

This sequence originates from a child who was a newborn, infant or young child, either healthy, febrile or measles-vaccinated (not recorded which). V gene TRDV2 combines with J gene TRDJ3, with 13 bases aligning to TRDD3. The material sequenced was blood. The CDR3 DNA follows: TGTGCCTGTGGCACTGGGGGATACGCGAGCTCCTGGGACACCCGACAGATGTTTTTC. Translation: CACGTGGYASSWDTRQMFF.